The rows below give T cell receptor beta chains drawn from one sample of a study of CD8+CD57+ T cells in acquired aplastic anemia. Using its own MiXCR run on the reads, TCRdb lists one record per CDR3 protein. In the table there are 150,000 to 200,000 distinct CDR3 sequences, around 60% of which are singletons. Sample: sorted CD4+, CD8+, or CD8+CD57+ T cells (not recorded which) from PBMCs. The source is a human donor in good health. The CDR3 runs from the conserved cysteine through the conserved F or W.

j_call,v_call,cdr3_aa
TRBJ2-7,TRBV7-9,CASSRGGQGDYEQYF
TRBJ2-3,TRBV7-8,CASRTGTERFADTQYF
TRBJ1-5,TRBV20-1,CSARDCLGPLSNQPQHF
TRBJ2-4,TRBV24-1,CATSGWDRENIQYF
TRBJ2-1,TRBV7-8,CASSSIAGGYNEQFF
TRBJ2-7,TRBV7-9,CASSSTDGNYEQYF
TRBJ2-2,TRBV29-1,CSVGTGGDTGELFF
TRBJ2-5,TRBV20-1,CSARVTGHETQYF
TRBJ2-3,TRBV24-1,CATSERTSVATQYF
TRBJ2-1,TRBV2,CASSEARRGQGEQFF
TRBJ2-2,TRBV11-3,CASLPGLAETTGELFF
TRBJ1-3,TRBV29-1,CSVVKAAGNTIYF
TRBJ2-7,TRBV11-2,CASSSVAGGHEQYF
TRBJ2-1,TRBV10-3,CAISGPRTSDEQFF
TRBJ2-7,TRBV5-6,CASSLPGQGHYEQYF